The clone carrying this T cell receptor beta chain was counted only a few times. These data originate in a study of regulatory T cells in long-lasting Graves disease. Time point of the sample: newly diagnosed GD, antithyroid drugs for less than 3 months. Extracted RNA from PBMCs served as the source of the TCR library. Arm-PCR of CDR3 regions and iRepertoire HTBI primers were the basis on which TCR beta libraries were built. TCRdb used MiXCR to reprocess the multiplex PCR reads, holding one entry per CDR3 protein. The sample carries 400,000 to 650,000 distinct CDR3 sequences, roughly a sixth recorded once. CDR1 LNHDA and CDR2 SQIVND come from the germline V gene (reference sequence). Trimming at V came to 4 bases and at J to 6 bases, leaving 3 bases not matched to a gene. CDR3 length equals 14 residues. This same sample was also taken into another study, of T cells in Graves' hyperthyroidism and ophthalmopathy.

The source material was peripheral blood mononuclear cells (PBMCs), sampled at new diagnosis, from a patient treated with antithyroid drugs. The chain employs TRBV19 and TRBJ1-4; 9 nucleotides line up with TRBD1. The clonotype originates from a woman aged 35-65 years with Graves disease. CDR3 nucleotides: TGTGCCAGTAGTACCGGACAGGGGTATGAAAAACTGTTTTTT. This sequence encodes CASSTGQGYEKLFF. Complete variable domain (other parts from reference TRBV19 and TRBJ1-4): DGGITQSPKYLFRKEGQNVTLSCEQNLNHDAMYWYRQDPGQGLRLIYYSQIVNDFQKGDIAEGYSVSREKKESFPLTVTSAQKNPTAFYLCASSTGQGYEKLFFGSGTQLSVL.